Listed below are T cell receptor beta chains from one sample, sequenced in a study of blood T cell repertoires in COVID-19. Assay: immunoSEQ multiplex PCR; the TCRdb copy retains only in-frame clones and omits some. The data show roughly 110,000 clones, less than 90% seen once. The sequenced material came from peripheral blood. All receptors derive from a human donor in a cohort sampled during active COVID-19. The CDR3 runs from the conserved cysteine through the conserved F or W. A D gene is named only where the DNA matches it firmly. Some rows have no size entry. The others give once, few or many, or a class for an expanded clone.

clone_size	d_call	v_call	j_call	cdr3_aa	cdr3_nt
-	-	TRBV3-1/TRBV3-2	TRBJ2-1	CASSLTWGVGGEQFF	TGTGCCAGCAGCCTTACTTGGGGTGTGGGGGGTGAGCAGTTCTTC
-	TRBD1	TRBV7-3	TRBJ1-6	CASSSGQGYNSPLHF	TGTGCCAGCAGTTCCGGACAGGGCTATAATTCACCCCTCCACTTT
-	-	TRBV19	TRBJ1-5	CASSIGQIPPQHF	TGTGCCAGTAGTATAGGGCAGATTCCACCCCAGCATTTT
-	TRBD1	TRBV5-6	TRBJ2-1	CASRHSGTGDNEQFF	TGTGCCAGCAGACACTCGGGGACAGGGGACAATGAGCAGTTCTTC
-	TRBD2	TRBV19	TRBJ2-3	CASSRASGGSPMNTQYF	TGTGCCAGTAGTCGCGCTAGCGGGGGATCCCCCATGAATACGCAGTATTTT
-	TRBD1	TRBV28	TRBJ1-1	CASRAPGQGSTEAFF	TGTGCCAGCCGAGCCCCGGGACAGGGTTCCACTGAAGCTTTCTTT
-	TRBD2	TRBV27	TRBJ2-1	CASSLGLAAYNEQFF	TGTGCCAGCAGTTTGGGGCTAGCGGCCTACAATGAGCAGTTCTTC
-	TRBD1	TRBV25-1	TRBJ1-4	CASSDYRGLHEKLFF	TGTGCCAGCAGTGACTACAGGGGCTTACATGAAAAACTGTTTTTT
-	-	TRBV11-3	TRBJ2-7	CASSLRGQDYEQYF	TGTGCCAGCAGCTTAAGAGGGCAGGACTACGAGCAGTACTTC
-	-	TRBV4-1	TRBJ2-1	CASSQDVTMNNEQFF	TGCGCCAGCAGCCAAGATGTGACTATGAACAATGAGCAGTTCTTC
once	TRBD2	TRBV2	TRBJ2-1	CASSEADARQAGGPGLYRYEQFF	TGTGCCAGCAGTGAAGCGGACGCCAGGCAAGCGGGAGGGCCAGGTCTTTATCGTTATGAGCAGTTCTTC
-	-	TRBV4-2	TRBJ2-2	CASSQDWRQATGELFF	TGTGCCAGCAGCCAAGATTGGAGACAGGCCACCGGGGAGCTGTTTTTT
-	-	TRBV7-9	TRBJ2-7	CASSLAVLDYEQYF	TGTGCCAGCAGCTTAGCCGTATTAGACTACGAGCAGTACTTC
-	-	TRBV27	TRBJ2-7	CASSKGGGNTYEQYF	TGTGCCAGCAGTAAAGGTGGCGGTAACACCTACGAGCAGTACTTC
-	TRBD2	TRBV7-3	TRBJ2-1	CASSSGLASSYNEQFF	TGTGCCAGCAGCTCCGGACTAGCCAGCTCCTACAATGAGCAGTTCTTC
-	-	TRBV5-1	TRBJ2-1	CASSPLAGLGFNEQFF	TGCGCCAGCAGCCCGTTGGCGGGACTGGGTTTCAATGAGCAGTTCTTC
-	-	TRBV6-1	TRBJ2-1	CASSEARASFYNEQFF	TGTGCCAGCAGTGAAGCTAGGGCTAGCTTCTACAATGAGCAGTTCTTC
-	TRBD1	TRBV19	TRBJ1-1	CASKEDRGPLAEAFF	TGTGCCAGTAAAGAGGACAGGGGGCCGTTGGCTGAAGCTTTCTTT
-	TRBD1	TRBV19	TRBJ2-1	CASRGTGRQEQFF	TGTGCCAGTAGAGGGACAGGTAGGCAAGAGCAGTTCTTC
-	-	TRBV5-1	TRBJ1-2	CASSWGGGEIDYGYTF	TGCGCCAGCAGCTGGGGCGGCGGAGAAATTGACTATGGCTACACCTTC
-	-	TRBV24-1	TRBJ2-5	CATSALAAGQETQYF	TGTGCCACCAGTGCCCTTGCGGCAGGGCAAGAGACCCAGTACTTC
-	TRBD2	TRBV29-1	TRBJ2-1	CSVREGYNEQFF	TGCAGCGTACGGGAGGGCTACAATGAGCAGTTCTTC
-	-	TRBV4-3	TRBJ1-2	CASSQDRQTISGGYTF	TGCGCCAGCAGCCAAGATCGACAGACCATATCGGGTGGCTACACCTTC
-	-	TRBV7-9	TRBJ2-3	CASSAAFGGTTDTQYF	TGTGCCAGCAGCGCGGCTTTTGGGGGGACCACAGATACGCAGTATTTT
-	TRBD2	TRBV11-3	TRBJ2-1	CASSPGLAGATEQFF	TGTGCCAGCAGCCCGGGACTAGCGGGGGCCACGGAGCAGTTCTTC
few	-	TRBV29-1	TRBJ1-4	CSVGWGSNEKLFF	TGCAGCGTTGGGTGGGGCTCTAATGAAAAACTGTTTTTT
-	TRBD1	TRBV7-8	TRBJ2-3	CASSLSGTGPSDTQYF	TGTGCCAGCAGCTTATCCGGGACAGGGCCTTCAGATACGCAGTATTTT
once	TRBD2	TRBV7-8	TRBJ2-3	CASSLTSGGLSTQYF	TGTGCCAGCAGCCTAACTAGCGGGGGTTTGAGTACGCAGTATTTT
-	-	TRBV19	TRBJ1-1	CASSLTVNTEAFF	TGTGCCAGTAGCCTCACGGTAAACACTGAAGCTTTCTTT
-	-	TRBV5-4	TRBJ1-4	CASSLWTVEKLFF	TGTGCCAGCAGTTTGTGGACAGTCGAAAAACTGTTTTTT
-	-	TRBV6-5	TRBJ1-2	CASSYSRGLGYTF	TGTGCCAGCAGTTACAGTAGAGGTTTAGGCTACACCTTC
-	-	TRBV4-3	TRBJ1-5	CASSQTRTGNQPQHF	TGCGCCAGCAGCCAAACCCGGACAGGCAATCAGCCCCAGCATTTT
-	-	TRBV5-6	TRBJ2-2	CASSFATGELFF	TGTGCCAGCAGCTTTGCGACCGGGGAGCTGTTTTTT
once	TRBD2	TRBV28	TRBJ2-2	CASSSGTSGSGGNTGELFF	TGTGCCAGCAGTAGTGGGACTAGCGGGAGCGGGGGAAACACCGGGGAGCTGTTTTTT
-	TRBD2	TRBV10-3	TRBJ2-1	CAISERTSGRGEQFF	TGTGCCATCAGTGAGAGGACTAGCGGGAGGGGTGAGCAGTTCTTC
-	TRBD1	TRBV6-5	TRBJ2-3	CASWDRTDQDTQYF	TGTGCCTCTTGGGACAGGACAGACCAAGATACGCAGTATTTT
-	-	TRBV7-6	TRBJ2-2	CASSPVGGPTGELFF	TGTGCCAGCAGCCCGGTCGGAGGACCCACCGGGGAGCTGTTTTTT
few	-	TRBV24-1	TRBJ1-1	CATSTGSRTEAFF	TGTGCCACCAGTACAGGGTCGCGGACTGAAGCTTTCTTT
-	TRBD1	TRBV2	TRBJ2-7	CASSEQGTGEQYF	TGTGCCAGCAGTGAACAGGGGACAGGCGAGCAGTACTTC
-	-	TRBV2	TRBJ1-2	CASSVGGGYTF	TGTGCCAGCAGTGTAGGAGGCGGCTACACCTTC
-	TRBD2	TRBV7-3	TRBJ2-3	CASSRTSASTDTQYF	TGTGCCAGCAGCAGAACTAGCGCTAGCACAGATACGCAGTATTTT
-	TRBD1	TRBV19	TRBJ2-5	CASSSQGAGMETQYF	TGTGCCAGTAGTTCGCAGGGGGCTGGGATGGAGACCCAGTACTTC
-	TRBD1	TRBV25-1	TRBJ2-1	CASRQTGGSYNEQFF	TGTGCCAGCAGGCAGACAGGGGGCTCCTACAATGAGCAGTTCTTC
-	TRBD1	TRBV7-2	TRBJ2-1	CASRQGQGHNEQFF	TGTGCCAGCAGGCAGGGACAGGGGCACAATGAGCAGTTCTTC
-	-	TRBV21-1	TRBJ2-7	CASSKETVASGSHYEQYF	-
-	TRBD1	TRBV19	TRBJ2-1	CASTPGTGGRNEQFF	TGTGCCAGTACCCCTGGGACAGGGGGCCGTAATGAGCAGTTCTTC
-	-	TRBV5-5	TRBJ1-3	CASSLFSSGNTIYF	TGTGCCAGCAGCTTGTTCTCTTCTGGAAACACCATATATTTT
-	-	TRBV7-8	TRBJ2-5	CASSPYQETQYF	TGTGCCAGCAGCCCGTACCAAGAGACCCAGTACTTC
few	-	TRBV5-1	TRBJ2-3	CASTGGSTDTQYF	TGCGCCAGCACCGGGGGTAGCACAGATACGCAGTATTTT
-	TRBD2	TRBV27	TRBJ2-5	CASSSGLAGETQYF	TGTGCCAGCAGTTCGGGACTAGCTGGGGAGACCCAGTACTTC
-	-	TRBV2	TRBJ1-1	CASEENTEAFF	TGTGCCAGCGAGGAGAACACTGAAGCTTTCTTT
-	-	TRBV9	TRBJ2-3	CASSGLAAKGVSTDTQYF	TGTGCCAGCAGCGGCCTAGCGGCGAAGGGGGTGAGCACAGATACGCAGTATTTT
-	TRBD2	TRBV5-4	TRBJ2-2	CASSSGTSGIGTGELFF	TGTGCCAGCAGCAGCGGGACTAGCGGGATCGGCACCGGGGAGCTGTTTTTT
-	-	TRBV21-1	TRBJ1-1	CASSKWDRMNTEAFF	TGTGCCAGCAGCAAATGGGACAGGATGAACACTGAAGCTTTCTTT
-	-	TRBV7-3	TRBJ2-2	CASSLATNTGELFF	TGTGCCAGCAGCTTAGCCACAAACACCGGGGAGCTGTTTTTT
-	TRBD2	TRBV19	TRBJ2-1	CASSSGVAGVSYNEQFF	TGTGCCAGTAGTTCCGGGGTAGCGGGAGTCTCCTACAATGAGCAGTTCTTC
-	TRBD1	TRBV5-5	TRBJ2-4	CASSSLAGQGVGNIQYF	TGTGCCAGCAGCTCCCTGGCGGGACAGGGGGTCGGAAACATTCAGTACTTC
-	-	TRBV18	TRBJ2-6	CASSPSGQLLSGANVLTF	TGTGCCAGCTCACCATCGGGACAACTCCTCTCTGGGGCCAACGTCCTGACTTTC
-	-	TRBV19	TRBJ2-2	CASSIGTATAGELFF	TGTGCCAGTAGTATAGGGACAGCAACGGCCGGGGAGCTGTTTTTT